Below, 29 T cell receptor beta chains from the same sample are listed, as sequenced in a study of CD4 T cell repertoires in COVID-19. Assay: immunoSEQ multiplex PCR; the TCRdb copy retains only in-frame clones and omits some. The sample includes about 75,000 clones, around four fifths of them seen just once. The sample in question was CD4+ T cells from peripheral blood, obtained after recovery from COVID-19. The receptor set was obtained from a human donor who had COVID-19.

This clone was counted a few times. V is TRBV12-3 or TRBV12-4 and J is TRBJ1-2, with 7 bases fitting TRBD1. This CDR3 contains 13 residues. V gave up 2 bases and J gave up 14 bases; unmatched junction bases: 11. The CDR3 protein is CASSLKQGSGGTF. The CDR3 DNA reads TGTGCCAGCAGTTTAAAACAGGGGAGCGGGGGGACCTTC.

The gene calls are TRBV7-2 and TRBJ2-3, with a weak D call TRBD2 (6 bases). V was shortened by 4 bases and J by 10 bases, with 21 bases between the two germline ends. The CDR3 has 15 amino acids. Germline V lookup: CDR1 SGHTA, CDR2 FQGNSA. The CDR3 spells CASSSTGSSALSQYF. CDR3 nucleotides: TGTGCCAGCAGCTCCACCGGGTCTAGCGCCCTTTCGCAGTATTTT.

CDR3 nucleotides: TGTGCCAGCAGTTCCACAACTTCTAATGAAAAACTGTTTTTT. Protein product: CASSSTTSNEKLFF. The rearrangement uses TRBV9 and TRBJ1-4; D gene unclear. The CDR3 covers 14 residues. Germline CDR1 SGDLS, CDR2 YYNGEE. V was cut by 5 bases and J by 3 bases, with 11 bases left in between.

This chain connects TRBV28 to TRBJ2-7, with 9 bases fitting TRBD2. The CDR3 sequence is 15 residues long. V shed 7 bases and J 7 bases; nucleotides not matched to a gene: 14. Germline values: CDR1 MDHEN, CDR2 SYDVKM. The CDR3, as DNA: TGTGCCAGCAACCAGTCGGGCGGGAGGGCCGGAGAGCAGTACTTC. Translation: CASNQSGGRAGEQYF.

The table lists this clone with a count of one. The chain combines TRBV4-1 with TRBJ1-2; no clear D. This CDR3 contains 13 residues. The germline V gene has CDR1 MGHRA and CDR2 YSYEKL. Trimming cost V 2 bases and J 7 bases, with 11 bases left between them. The CDR3 sequence is CASSQNGEGGYTF. The CDR3 DNA sequence: TGCGCCAGCAGCCAAAACGGGGAGGGTGGCTACACCTTC.

This clone was picked up one time. The CDR3 region has the DNA TGTGCCAGTAGTATAATGGGGTCAGGTGAGGATCAGCCCCAGCATTTT. It translates to CASSIMGSGEDQPQHF. The J gene is TRBJ1-5, the V gene TRBV19, with D hard to call. V dropped 2 bases and J dropped 5 bases, with 16 bases sitting between them. There are 16 residues in the CDR3. Germline V gene data show CDR1 as LNHDA and CDR2 as SQIVND (reference sequence).

The CDR3 sequence: CASSLEGYEQYF. CDR3 in DNA: TGCGCCAGCAGCTTGGAAGGCTACGAGCAGTACTTC. The rearrangement links TRBV5-1 to TRBJ2-7; D is undetermined. Trimming stripped 0 bases from V and 3 bases from J, with 4 bases between. The CDR3 has 12 residues. The germline CDR1 and CDR2 sequences are SGHRS and YFSETQ.

The chain employs TRBV15 and TRBJ1-5; maybe TRBD1 (6 bases). This CDR3 spans 16 amino acids. The germline V gene encodes CDR1 LNHNV and CDR2 YYDKDF (reference sequence). V lost 0 bases to trimming and J lost 2 bases, with 11 bases between them. The CDR3 nucleotides are TGTGCCACCAGCAGAGAAGGACAGAGCGGCAATCAGCCCCAGCATTTT. This codes for CATSREGQSGNQPQHF. Based on the CDR3 plus reference TRBV15 and TRBJ1-5, the full variable domain is DAMVIQNPRYQVTQFGKPVTLSCSQTLNHNVMYWYQQKSSQAPKLLFHYYDKDFNNEADTPDNFQSRRPNTSFCFLDIRSPGLGDTAMYLCATSREGQSGNQPQHFGDGTRLSIL.

This chain joins TRBV5-1 and TRBJ1-6; no reliable D call. Germline values: CDR1 SGHRS, CDR2 YFSETQ. V dropped 6 bases and J dropped 1 base, with 11 bases sitting between them. The CDR3 spans 15 residues. This CDR3 is CASTPDGSYNSPLHF. Here the CDR3 DNA reads TGCGCCAGCACCCCGGACGGATCCTATAATTCACCCCTCCACTTT. The entire variable domain, with the rest obtained from reference TRBV5-1 and TRBJ1-6, is as follows: KAGVTQTPRYLIKTRGQQVTLSCSPISGHRSVSWYQQTPGQGLQFLFEYFSETQRNKGNFPGRFSGRQFSNSRSEMNVSTLELGDSALYLCASTPDGSYNSPLHFGNGTRLTVT.

V gene TRBV18 combines with J gene TRBJ2-7; TRBD1 agrees at 8 bases. Trimming took 6 bases from V and 2 from J; bases not matched to a gene: 9. Looked up from germline, CDR1 is KGHSH and CDR2 is LQKENI. The CDR3 contains 15 residues. CDR3 bases: TGTGCCAGCTCCCTCGCTCAGGGGGCCGCCTACGAGCAGTACTTC. As protein: CASSLAQGAAYEQYF.

This clone was recorded once. The genes are TRBV5-1 and TRBJ2-5, with D perhaps matching TRBD1 (6 bases). This CDR3 region has 14 residues. V was shortened by 1 base and J by 9 bases, with 16 bases between the two germline ends. The germline V gene encodes CDR1 SGHRS and CDR2 YFSETQ. The CDR3 sequence: CASSLYVAGAAQYF. In DNA, the CDR3 is TGCGCCAGCAGCTTGTATGTTGCAGGGGCCGCCCAGTACTTC.

V usage is TRBV4-2 and J usage is TRBJ1-2, with D perhaps TRBD1 (5 bases). With 0 bases removed from V and 5 bases from J, the gap between germline ends came to 22 bases. CDR1 and CDR2 (germline): LGHNA, YNFKEQ. The CDR3 extends over 18 amino acids. This CDR3 reads CASSQEFRGVGGGYGYTF. As DNA, the CDR3 is TGTGCCAGCAGCCAAGAATTCAGAGGCGTCGGGGGGGGATATGGCTACACCTTC.

The chain joins TRBV12-2 to TRBJ1-2. TRBV12-2 has pseudogene status. The CDR3 totals 16 residues. The CDR3 reads CASRRTGNRGMNGYTF. In DNA, the CDR3 is TGTGCAAGTCGACGTACAGGTAATCGGGGAATGAATGGCTACACCTTC.

The rearrangement links TRBV13 to TRBJ1-1; weak D call: TRBD1 (5 bases). Between the trimmed V and J ends, which lost 5 bases and 10 bases, there was a span of 20 bases. The CDR3 runs to 14 residues. Germline CDR1 and CDR2: PRHDT and FYEKMQ (reference sequence). This CDR3 reads CASSHHTGFAVAFF. CDR3 DNA sequence: TGTGCCAGCAGCCATCACACAGGTTTTGCGGTAGCTTTCTTT.

This chain connects TRBV28 to TRBJ1-3; 7 positions agree with TRBD1. Germline assignment: CDR1 MDHEN and CDR2 SYDVKM. J was trimmed by 0 bases and V by 5 bases; bases with no gene match: 7. This CDR3 comprises 16 residues. In DNA, the CDR3 is TGTGCCAGCAGTATCCTGACAGGGAGCTCTGGAAACACCATATATTTT. It translates to CASSILTGSSGNTIYF.

This clone showed up just once. The chain couples TRBV11-3 to TRBJ2-7, with TRBD2 as a possible D gene (6 bases). This CDR3 spans 12 amino acids. The V gene lost 6 bases and the J gene lost 7 bases, with 13 bases spanning the gap. From germline, CDR1 is SGHNT and CDR2 YENEEA. The CDR3 bases are TGTGCCAGCAGGACCTCTGGGGGGGAGCAGTACTTC. This sequence encodes CASRTSGGEQYF.

This chain joins TRBV7-9 and TRBJ1-1; D not resolved. Trimming removed 5 bases from V and 8 bases from J, with 21 bases in between. The CDR3 totals 15 residues. Germline CDR1 reads SEHNR; CDR2 reads FQNEAQ (reference sequence). The CDR3 sequence is CASSLDGRGSREAFF. Here the CDR3 DNA reads TGTGCCAGCAGCCTTGACGGGCGGGGAAGTAGAGAAGCTTTCTTT.

This clone was detected only a few times. Other DNA sequences in this sample translate to the same CDR3. The V and J genes are TRBV5-1 and TRBJ2-3; unclear D gene. The CDR3 loop spans 12 amino acids. Trimming cost V 3 bases and J 0 bases, with 2 bases left between them. CDR1 is SGHRS and CDR2 is YFSETQ in the germline V gene. CDR3 nucleotide sequence: TGCGCCAGCAGCTCGAGCACAGATACGCAGTATTTT. Its translation is CASSSSTDTQYF.

The chain recombines TRBV5-1 with TRBJ2-5; D gene ambiguous. Germline CDR1 and CDR2: SGHRS and YFSETQ. Trimming shortened V by 4 bases and J by 1 base, and 11 bases separated the two germline ends. The CDR3 loop spans 14 amino acids. The CDR3 region is CASSLGTVQETQYF. CDR3 nucleotide sequence: TGCGCCAGCAGCCTGGGTACAGTCCAAGAGACCCAGTACTTC.

The chain is built from TRBV27 and TRBJ2-3; TRBD1 matches at 9 bases. Trimming removed 3 bases from V and 5 bases from J; junction bases left unmatched: 3. The CDR3 has 14 amino acids. Germline CDR1 reads MNHEY; CDR2 reads SMNVEV (reference sequence). The CDR3 here is CASSLTGGQDTQYF. The CDR3 DNA follows: TGTGCCAGCAGTTTGACAGGGGGACAAGATACGCAGTATTTT.

The CDR3 region is CATSVGGQGLTGELFF. The DNA for the CDR3 is TGTGCCACCAGTGTAGGGGGACAGGGGCTCACCGGGGAGCTGTTTTTT. The chain carries TRBV24-1 and TRBJ2-2; 10 bases match TRBD1. Per germline, CDR1 KGHDR and CDR2 SFDVKD. Trimming cost V 5 bases and J 4 bases; bases outside gene matches: 6. The CDR3 is made up of 16 amino acids.

The chain carries TRBV5-1 and TRBJ2-7; D gene unclear. V was clipped by 4 bases and J by 6 bases, with 5 bases between them. Germline V gene data show CDR1 as SGHRS and CDR2 as YFSETQ. This CDR3 region has 10 residues. CDR3 loop: CASSVGEQYF. CDR3 nucleotides: TGCGCCAGCAGCGTTGGCGAGCAGTACTTC. Full variable domain (outside the CDR3, taken from reference TRBV5-1 and TRBJ2-7): KAGVTQTPRYLIKTRGQQVTLSCSPISGHRSVSWYQQTPGQGLQFLFEYFSETQRNKGNFPGRFSGRQFSNSRSEMNVSTLELGDSALYLCASSVGEQYFGPGTRLTVT.

V and J are TRBV9 and TRBJ1-3; tentatively, D is TRBD1 (6 bases). Germline CDR1 is SGDLS and CDR2 is YYNGEE. The CDR3 consists of 18 residues. V was clipped by 4 bases and J by 0 bases, with 20 bases between them. In nucleotides, the CDR3 is TGTGCCAGCAGCTCCCCCTGGGGGGGGGCTAGCTCTGGAAACACCATATATTTT. It encodes CASSSPWGGASSGNTIYF.

This clone was detected a few times. V usage is TRBV29-1 and J usage is TRBJ1-2; the D gene is possibly TRBD1 (6 bases). The CDR3 contains 17 residues. Germline-derived CDR1 and CDR2 are SQVTM and ANQGSEA. Trimming left V 4 bases short and J 2 bases short, with 23 bases between. The CDR3 sequence is CSVAEGGGNGRNYGYTF. CDR3 in DNA: TGCAGCGTTGCCGAGGGGGGGGGCAACGGGCGAAACTATGGCTACACCTTC. The full variable domain, completed using reference TRBV29-1 and TRBJ1-2, is SAVISQKPSRDICQRGTSLTIQCQVDSQVTMMFWYRQQPGQSLTLIATANQGSEATYESGFVIDKFPISRPNLTFSTLTVSNMSPEDSSIYLCSVAEGGGNGRNYGYTFGSGTRLTVV.

This chain joins TRBV29-1 and TRBJ2-1; 9 bases are shared with TRBD1. This CDR3 region has 13 residues. Germline trimming cut 8 bases from V and 4 bases from J; bases unmatched to any gene: 6. Germline-derived CDR1 and CDR2 are SQVTM and ANQGSEA. The CDR3 reads CSSRTGAYNEQFF. The CDR3 bases are TGCAGCTCTCGGACAGGGGCTTACAATGAGCAGTTCTTC.

The rearrangement links TRBV5-1 to TRBJ2-1; TRBD1 aligns across 9 bases. With V trimmed by 0 bases and J by 5 bases, 3 bases remained unmatched. The CDR3 consists of 15 residues. Germline V gives CDR1 SGHRS, CDR2 YFSETQ. The CDR3 nucleotides are TGCGCCAGCAGCTTGGCCGGGACAGGGAACAATGAGCAGTTCTTC. Protein sequence: CASSLAGTGNNEQFF.

V and J are TRBV6-2 or TRBV6-3 and TRBJ2-7; a possible D gene is TRBD1 (6 bases). CDR1 is MNHEY and CDR2 is SVGEGT in the germline V gene. This CDR3 is built from 12 residues. Trimming pared 4 bases from V and 3 bases from J, leaving 7 bases between. The CDR3 sequence is CASSWGHYEQYF. In DNA, the CDR3 is TGTGCCAGCAGTTGGGGACACTACGAGCAGTACTTC.

The chain employs TRBV5-1 and TRBJ2-2; TRBD1 might be the D (5 bases). Per germline, CDR1 SGHRS and CDR2 YFSETQ. The CDR3 is 16 residues long. The germline V and J ends were trimmed by 1 base and 4 bases, with 14 bases remaining between them. The CDR3 DNA is TGCGCCAGCAGCTTGAACAATCAGGGCGGCACCGGGGAGCTGTTTTTT. Encoded protein: CASSLNNQGGTGELFF.

The chain uses TRBV13 and TRBJ2-3; D possibly uses TRBD1 or TRBD2 (5 bases each). Trimming shortened V by 5 bases and J by 6 bases, and 6 bases separated the two germline ends. CDR3 length: 11 amino acids. Germline V gene sequence: CDR1 PRHDT, CDR2 FYEKMQ (reference sequence). The CDR3 DNA is TGTGCCAGCAGCGAGGGGGATACGCAGTATTTT. Protein sequence: CASSEGDTQYF.